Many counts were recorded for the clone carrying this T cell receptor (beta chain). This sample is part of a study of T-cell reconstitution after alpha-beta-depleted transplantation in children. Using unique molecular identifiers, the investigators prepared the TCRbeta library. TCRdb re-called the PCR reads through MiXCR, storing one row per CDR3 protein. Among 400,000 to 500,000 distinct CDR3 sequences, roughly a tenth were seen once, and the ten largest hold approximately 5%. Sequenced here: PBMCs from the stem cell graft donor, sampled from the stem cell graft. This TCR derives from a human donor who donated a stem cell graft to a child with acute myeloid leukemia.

CDR3 sequence (DNA): TGCAGTGCTAGAGCCGCGGGAGTTTACACAGATACGCAGTATTTT. Encoded protein: CSARAAGVYTDTQYF. The chain employs TRBV20-1 and TRBJ2-3; the match to TRBD2 covers 7 bases. J lost 2 bases, V lost 1 base, and 6 bases had no gene match. This CDR3 has 15 amino acids. Germline V gives CDR1 DFQATT, CDR2 SNEGSKA (reference sequence).